Listed below are T cell receptor beta chains from one sample, sequenced in a study of blood T cells in healthy people across ages. One entry per CDR3 protein, called by TCRdb with MiXCR from the 5' RACE reads. The data show some 850,000 distinct CDR3 sequences, 20% to 30% seen once. The same data also went into a second study, on T cells of mothers and their children.

Sequencing was done on a sample of blood. All receptors come from a boy between 10 and 17 years old in good health. The CDR3 runs from the conserved cysteine through the conserved F or W. A D gene is named only where the DNA matches it firmly. Clone sizes are given selectively: once, few, many, or a class where the clone is expanded.

>NA|few|TRBJ2-1|TRBV29-1
CNVERLRGGNEQFF
TGCAACGTTGAGAGGTTGAGGGGAGGCAATGAGCAGTTCTTC
>TRBD1|few|TRBJ2-7|TRBV5-1
CASSPPGQGSSGLNEQYF
TGCGCCAGCAGCCCCCCAGGACAGGGAAGCTCCGGGCTGAACGAGCAGTACTTC
>NA|NA|TRBJ1-1|TRBV4-1
CASSQVVEALNTEAFF
TGCGCCAGCAGCCAAGTGGTAGAAGCCCTGAACACTGAAGCTTTCTTT
>NA|few|TRBJ1-2|TRBV6-6
CASSYLEGGYTF
TGTGCCAGCAGTTACCTTGAAGGGGGCTACACCTTC
>TRBD2|few|TRBJ2-7|TRBV20-1
CSARALAGSYEQYF
TGCAGCGCTAGAGCACTAGCGGGATCCTACGAGCAGTACTTC
>NA|NA|TRBJ1-4|TRBV11-2
CASSLVGRERFGEKLFF
TGTGCCAGCAGCTTAGTAGGGAGGGAGAGGTTTGGTGAAAAACTGTTTTTT
>NA|NA|TRBJ2-5|TRBV14
CASSQDTRGEEETQYF
TGTGCCAGCAGCCAAGATACAAGGGGGGAGGAAGAGACCCAGTACTTC
>NA|few|TRBJ1-1|TRBV12-3/TRBV12-4
CASSLRQANTEAFF
TGTGCCAGCAGTTTACGGCAGGCGAACACTGAAGCTTTCTTT
>NA|NA|TRBJ2-1|TRBV7-9
CASSYNRDTEQFF
TGTGCCAGCAGCTACAACAGGGACACGGAGCAGTTCTTC
>TRBD1|few|TRBJ1-2|TRBV7-9
CASSFSGQSIPNYGYTF
TGTGCCAGCAGCTTCTCGGGACAGAGTATTCCCAACTATGGCTACACCTTC
>NA|NA|TRBJ2-7|TRBV12-3/TRBV12-4
CASSFVLAGSYEQYF
TGTGCCAGCAGTTTTGTCCTGGCGGGATCCTACGAGCAGTACTTC
>TRBD2|once|TRBJ2-3|TRBV7-2
CASSPSGAGTNTQYF
TGTGCCAGCAGCCCCAGCGGGGCCGGCACGAATACGCAGTATTTT
>TRBD1|few|TRBJ2-4|TRBV7-2
CASSYQGDIQYF
TGTGCCAGCAGCTATCAGGGGGACATTCAGTACTTC
>NA|few|TRBJ1-1|TRBV6-5
CASSPRENTEAFF
TGTGCCAGCAGTCCACGGGAGAACACTGAAGCTTTCTTT
>TRBD2|NA|TRBJ2-4|TRBV7-3
CASSLNGGGADGIQYF
TGTGCCAGCAGCTTAAACGGCGGGGGGGCCGACGGCATTCAGTACTTC
>NA|NA|TRBJ1-4|TRBV18
CASSPPLELWGPSGTNEKLFF
TGTGCCAGCTCACCACCTCTCGAGTTATGGGGCCCGTCGGGAACTAATGAAAAACTGTTTTTT
>NA|many|TRBJ2-3|TRBV7-9
CASSYGGPTDTQYF
TGTGCCAGCAGCTACGGGGGACCCACAGATACGCAGTATTTT
>NA|NA|TRBJ2-5|TRBV5-1
CASSLGQAGEETQYF
TGCGCCAGCAGCTTGGGGCAGGCTGGGGAAGAGACCCAGTACTTC
>TRBD1|NA|TRBJ1-4|TRBV20-1
CSARDHRGGNEKLFF
TGCAGTGCTAGAGACCACAGGGGAGGGAATGAAAAACTGTTTTTT
>TRBD2|few|TRBJ2-5|TRBV12-3/TRBV12-4
CASSPRTSGDDRGQYF
TGTGCCAGCAGTCCTCGGACTAGCGGGGATGATAGAGGCCAGTACTTC
>NA|NA|TRBJ2-1|TRBV27
CASSRATLNEQFF
TGTGCCAGCTCGAGAGCTACCCTCAATGAGCAGTTCTTC
>NA|NA|TRBJ1-2|TRBV29-1
CSFDYGYTF
TGCAGTTTCGACTATGGCTACACCTTC
>NA|few|TRBJ2-7|TRBV2
CASSPQVLYEQYF
TGTGCCAGCAGTCCACAGGTCCTCTACGAGCAGTACTTC
>NA|NA|TRBJ1-4|TRBV5-1
CASSLAGGLGEKLFF
TGCGCCAGCAGCTTGGCCGGCGGGTTAGGCGAAAAACTGTTTTTT
>NA|NA|TRBJ2-3|TRBV10-2
CASSKDPSLDTQYF
TGCGCCAGCAGTAAGGATCCCTCACTCGATACGCAGTATTTT
>TRBD2|few|TRBJ2-7|TRBV5-1
CASNLAAGGLYEQYF
TGCGCCAGCAACCTTGCGGCGGGGGGCCTCTACGAGCAGTACTTC
>TRBD1|once|TRBJ1-2|TRBV6-5
CVSIRGQGKYGYTF
TGTGTCAGCATCCGGGGACAGGGAAAATATGGCTACACCTTC
>TRBD1|NA|TRBJ1-6|TRBV9
CASSVGGGGPNSPLHF
TGTGCCAGCAGCGTAGGAGGGGGCGGCCCTAATTCACCCCTCCACTTT
>NA|NA|TRBJ1-2|TRBV6-1
CASKQVNYGYTF
TGTGCCAGCAAGCAGGTGAACTATGGCTACACCTTC
>NA|NA|TRBJ2-5|TRBV11-2
CASSFTRDGAQYF
TGTGCCAGCAGCTTTACTAGAGATGGGGCCCAGTACTTC